The T cell receptor beta chain under discussion was sequenced for a study of shared clonotypes between healthy human individuals. In the study overall: Aged between 18 and 49, the donors were two women and a few men. Findings and limits, study-wide: The sampled material consisted only of blood, and tissue repertoires are likely to differ. Among the subsets, naive ones generally showed larger estimated richness than memory ones.

Clones were read by immunoSEQ multiplex PCR, and TCRdb kept only the in-frame ones, dropping some. Counted here are millions of clones, approximately 94% occurring once; the ten biggest clones make up roughly 1%. Naive CD8 cells were CD45RO-negative, positively selected for CCR7, excluding terminally differentiated effector memory CD45RA+ cells. There were no recent acute infections or vaccinations among the donors, who were healthy HIV-negative adults. To note about this clone: Antigen unknown.

The CDR3 spans 15 residues. Germline CDR1 SNHLY, CDR2 FYNNEI. The V end lost 2 bases, the J end lost 4 bases, and 14 bases lay between the germline ends. The receptor was derived from a man aged 18 to 29 in good health. Sequencing was done on a sample of naive CD8+ T cells sorted from blood. The gene calls are TRBV2 and TRBJ1-1; tentative D call: TRBD1 (6 bases). CDR3 DNA: TGTGCCAGCAGTGAATCTACAGGGCGGGGCACTGAAGCTTTCTTT. As protein: CASSESTGRGTEAFF.